This T cell receptor (beta chain) comes out of a study of Graves' ophthalmopathy and Graves' hyperthyroidism (dated by TCRdb to 2016 to 2019). About the full investigation: Peripheral blood was collected before any treatment was given, at the time of initial diagnosis. In total, around 140 blood samples were TCR-sequenced: under 45 ophthalmopathy, roughly 77 hyperthyroidism and approximately 17 hyperthyroidism-to-ophthalmopathy patients. Following sampling, methimazole starting at 30 mg daily was administered to hyperthyroidism patients, and high-dose intravenous methylprednisolone was administered to ophthalmopathy patients. In several hyperthyroidism patients, the T-cell repertoire of thyroid tissue was compared with the T-cell repertoire of blood. A discovery set of 90 to 100 patients (43 ophthalmopathy, just over 55 stable hyperthyroidism) was enrolled to explore V-J signatures distinguishing ophthalmopathy from hyperthyroidism. An independent validation cohort was composed of around 19 hyperthyroidism patients and around 16 patients who later progressed from hyperthyroidism to ophthalmopathy. The study used TCR beta repertoire signatures to distinguish Graves' ophthalmopathy from Graves' hyperthyroidism and to predict progression to ophthalmopathy. Here is what the overall study found, with its caveats: Most expanded thyroid clonotypes with a frequency above 0.001 also appeared in blood, which suggests that blood repertoires may reflect the immune response in the thyroid. In validation, the model predicted ophthalmopathy progression with more than 70% sensitivity and roughly 78% specificity; about a dozen predicted patients were CT-confirmed with GO in a median of 6.5 months. The 13-signature model separated ophthalmopathy from stable hyperthyroidism with roughly 89% sensitivity and about 84% specificity in cross-validation, and 80%/75% in the test set. No statistical method was used to predetermine the sample size, and group allocation was not hidden from the investigators.

Many counts were recorded for this clonotype. The antigen it recognizes is unknown. The record has no base qualities; no much larger clone is one base away. The CDR3 spans 16 residues, from the cysteine through the phenylalanine. Only the CDR3 DNA stays, 48 bases, in frame from base 1. The trim is 6 bases for V and 3 bases for J, with a gap of 18 bases between the germline ends. Looking up the germline V gene yields CDR1 MNHNS and CDR2 SASEGT. For repertoire sequencing, TCR beta CDR3 regions were amplified from RNA transcripts. The first round was an RT-PCR using HTBI primers with the Qiagen OneStep RT-PCR kit, and this first round was followed by a second-round multiplex PCR, then size selection and purification. The libraries underwent paired-end sequencing with 100 bp reads on an Illumina HiSeq2000. In the authors' own workflow: SOAPnuke was used for read processing, and reads with adapters, uncalled bases, a mean Phred below 15, or no exact constant-primer or identifier match were discarded. COPE v1.2.5 was used to merge the high-quality paired reads. Clonotypes were defined as unique nucleotide sequences and were aligned to IMGT TRB V, D and J references using MiTCR v1.1. Analysis was restricted to V-J combinations with a frequency above 0.0001, which covered approximately 99% of repertoires. For each V-J combination, a TCR clonal expansion and chaos score was defined as the ratio of F50 clonal expansion to chaos observed in the TCRdist matrix. Features were reduced by Welch's t-statistics and random forest to 10 to 15 V-J combinations, which fed a naive Bayes classifier. Thyroid-blood repertoire similarity was quantified with the Morisita-Horn index. The raw public data were reprocessed by TCRdb itself: fastp quality trimming at Q25, MiXCR clonotype calling, in-frame beta chains only. When rows share a CDR3 protein, they turn into one entry using the most common DNA and genes. These V and J calls derive from TCRdb rather than the authors' analysis. Counted in this sample were some 370,000 distinct CDR3 sequences; roughly a sixth of them appeared once. The leading ten clones occupy roughly 2.6% of the sample.

Stable hyperthyroidism was defined as no progression to ophthalmopathy within 18 months of follow-up. Hyperthyroidism patients were newly diagnosed, were aged 18 to 65 years, and had a disease duration under 2 months. Patients were excluded if they had other autoimmune diseases, uncontrolled infections, pregnancy or lactation. Clinical symptoms, serum thyroxine, TRAb, thyroid ultrasound and orbital computed tomography were used for diagnosis. PBMCs were isolated from about 9 ml of fresh peripheral blood by Ficoll-Paque density gradient centrifugation. Trizol reagent was used to extract the total RNA, and its quality was then checked on an Agilent 2100 Bioanalyzer.

This chain joins TRBV6-1 to TRBJ1-5, with TRBD1 as a weak D call on 5 bases. The sequence was obtained from an adult woman with stable Graves' hyperthyroidism. The sequencing sample was made of peripheral blood. This receptor carries the CDR3 CASSRQGPTVNQPQHF. The nucleotide sequence reads as follows: TGTGCCAGCAGCCGTCAGGGACCGACAGTCAATCAGCCCCAGCATTTT.